The rows below give T cell receptor beta chains drawn from one sample of a study of cytomegalovirus exposure and HLA in healthy donors. Method: immunoSEQ multiplex PCR; TCRdb's copy keeps in-frame clones and lacks some. The repertoire holds roughly 120,000 clones, with just under 95% as singletons. Material for sequencing was PBMCs. These receptors all stem from a woman between 18 and 29 years old in good health and CMV-seronegative. Both conserved end residues are part of each CDR3. The D gene is left open where the match is weak. Size is stated for part of the rows, as once, few or many counts, or as a class when the clone is expanded.

clone_size	j_call	d_call	v_call	cdr3_nt	cdr3_aa
NA	TRBJ2-2	TRBD1	TRBV10-1	TGCGCCAGCATGGCAGGGGGCACCACCGGGGAGCTGTTTTTT	CASMAGGTTGELFF
NA	TRBJ2-1	TRBD2	TRBV19	TGTGCCAGTAGTATACGGGGGGTGATGTACAATGAGCAGTTCTTC	CASSIRGVMYNEQFF
NA	TRBJ2-3	TRBD1	TRBV5-1	TGCGCCAGCAGCTTTGGGTTTGACAGGGGGAGCACAGATACGCAGTATTTT	CASSFGFDRGSTDTQYF
NA	TRBJ2-1	TRBD1	TRBV6-1	TGTGCCAGCAGTGATCCGGGACAGGACAACAATGAGCAGTTCTTC	CASSDPGQDNNEQFF
NA	TRBJ2-1	NA	TRBV5-5	TGTGCCAGCAGCTTAATTCCCCTAGGGGACAATGAGCAGTTCTTC	CASSLIPLGDNEQFF
NA	TRBJ2-3	NA	TRBV27	TGTGCCAGCAGGAGACTGGATTCGTCCGATACGCAGTATTTT	CASRRLDSSDTQYF
NA	TRBJ2-1	TRBD2	TRBV27	TGTGCCAGCAAAACCCAGCGGGAGGGGTACAATGAGCAGTTCTTC	CASKTQREGYNEQFF
NA	TRBJ1-2	TRBD1	TRBV9	TGTGCCAGCAGCCTAGACTACGGACAGGGCGGCGGCTACACCTTC	CASSLDYGQGGGYTF
NA	TRBJ2-7	NA	TRBV6-5	TGTGCCAGCAGTTCCGTCCCCGCGGGCCTGAACGAGCAGTACTTC	CASSSVPAGLNEQYF
NA	TRBJ2-4	TRBD1	TRBV9	TGTGCCAGCAGCCCCCAGACAGGGGGCGGAGACATTCAGTACTTC	CASSPQTGGGDIQYF
NA	TRBJ2-1	TRBD2	TRBV13	TGTGCCAGCAGCCGCTTAGCGGGGTTTACCTACAATGAGCAGTTCTTC	CASSRLAGFTYNEQFF
NA	TRBJ2-5	TRBD1	TRBV5-1	TGCGCCAGCAGCATAAGGGACAGCCAAGAGACCCAGTACTTC	CASSIRDSQETQYF
NA	TRBJ2-2	NA	TRBV2	TGTGCCAGCAGAACCGGGACACATAACACCGGGGAGCTGTTTTTT	CASRTGTHNTGELFF
NA	TRBJ2-3	TRBD2	TRBV14	TGTGCCAGCAGCCAAGGCTCGGGAGGCACTTATACGCAGTATTTT	CASSQGSGGTYTQYF
NA	TRBJ2-4	NA	TRBV28	TGTGCCAGCAGTTCTCGGGGGAACATTCAGTACTTC	CASSSRGNIQYF
NA	TRBJ2-5	NA	TRBV9	TGTGCCAGCAGCGTAGTTTCAGGGGAGACCCAGTACTTC	CASSVVSGETQYF
NA	TRBJ2-7	NA	TRBV29-1	TGCAGCGTTCGTAGGGGCGAAGAGCAGTACTTC	CSVRRGEEQYF
NA	TRBJ2-1	NA	TRBV27	TGTGCCAGCCAAAGGGGCCTAAGCTCCTACAATGAGCAGTTCTTC	CASQRGLSSYNEQFF
NA	TRBJ1-1	NA	TRBV6-5	TGTGCCAGCACCTTGGGGAAGAACAGGGCCACTGAAGCTTTCTTT	CASTLGKNRATEAFF
NA	TRBJ1-5	NA	TRBV6-1	TGTGCCAGCACACGGGTCTCCCAGCCCCAGCATTTT	CASTRVSQPQHF
NA	TRBJ2-1	TRBD2	TRBV18	TGTGCCAGCTCACCAAGTGGACCAGCGGGAGAGTTCTTC	CASSPSGPAGEFF
NA	TRBJ2-7	NA	TRBV7-9	TGTGCCAGCAGTCCGCCGGGGAGCGAGCAGTACTTC	CASSPPGSEQYF
NA	TRBJ2-3	TRBD2	TRBV7-6	TGTGCCAGCAGCGGACGAAGAGCGGGAGTGGCCACAGATACGCAGTATTTT	CASSGRRAGVATDTQYF
NA	TRBJ1-1	NA	TRBV29-1	TGCAGCGTTGAAGATTCTCAGCGACTGATGAACACTGAAGCTTTCTTT	CSVEDSQRLMNTEAFF
once	TRBJ1-4	TRBD1	TRBV7-9	TGTGCCAGCAGCTTAGTGCCGGGACAGAATGAAAAACTGTTTTTT	CASSLVPGQNEKLFF
NA	TRBJ2-2	NA	TRBV7-8	TGTGCCAGCAGGACTAATACCGGGGAGCTGTTTTTT	CASRTNTGELFF
NA	TRBJ2-3	NA	TRBV2	TGTGCCAGCATGTCAAACACAGATACGCAGTATTTT	CASMSNTDTQYF
NA	TRBJ1-2	NA	TRBV5-1	TGCGCCAGCAGCTTGGCCCCCGAGGCCTATGGCTACACCTTC	CASSLAPEAYGYTF
NA	TRBJ2-5	NA	TRBV7-9	TGTGCCAGCAGCTTACGGGGGGCAGGCGACGGCGAGACCCAGTACTTC	CASSLRGAGDGETQYF
once	TRBJ1-3	NA	TRBV2	TGTGCCAGCAGTGAAAGCCAGGTTGGAAACACCATATATTTT	CASSESQVGNTIYF
NA	TRBJ2-6	NA	TRBV9	TGTGCCAGCAGCAACTCCGGGGGGGCCAACGTCCTGACTTTC	CASSNSGGANVLTF